Listed here are 9 T cell receptor beta chains from one sample, sequenced in a study of blood T cell repertoires in COVID-19. TCRdb keeps only in-frame clones here, not all; method: immunoSEQ multiplex PCR. The data show 90,000 or so clones, with roughly 80% seen just once and around 25% held by the top ten. Sequenced sample: peripheral blood. These receptors all stem from an elderly man with active or convalescent COVID-19.

The chain recombines TRBV3-1 (or the pseudogene TRBV3-2) with TRBJ2-7, with a possible D match to TRBD2 (5 bases). CDR3 size: 11 residues. V gave up 8 bases and J gave up 7 bases, with 12 bases separating them. The germline V gene encodes CDR1 LGHDT and CDR2 YNNKEL (reference sequence). The CDR3 protein is CASGLSGEQYF. In DNA form, the CDR3 reads TGTGCCAGCGGCCTCTCGGGGGAGCAGTACTTC.

This clone turned up a few times. The chain employs TRBV5-6 and TRBJ1-2, with D unclear. The germline V gene encodes CDR1 SGHDT and CDR2 YYEEEE. The CDR3 spans 14 residues. Trimming cost V 4 bases and J 6 bases, with 16 bases left between them. DNA for the CDR3: TGTGCCAGCAGCCTACCTTTCGGTTCGGATGGCTACACCTTC. Its protein product is CASSLPFGSDGYTF.

This chain joins TRBV5-6 and TRBJ1-6; 7 bases map to TRBD1. The trim removed 4 bases at V and 9 bases at J, leaving 7 bases unmatched. From germline, CDR1 is SGHDT and CDR2 YYEEEE. The CDR3 covers 14 residues. The chain's CDR3 is CASSPYRGSSPLHF. CDR3 DNA sequence: TGTGCCAGCAGCCCGTACAGGGGTAGTTCACCCCTCCACTTT.

The chain employs TRBV13 and TRBJ1-2; 7 nucleotides align to TRBD1. The length of the CDR3 is 14 residues. The junction had 8 bases not matched to a gene; V was cut back by 6 bases and J by 4 bases. Germline V lookup: CDR1 PRHDT, CDR2 FYEKMQ (reference sequence). CDR3 in DNA: TGTGCCAGCAGACCCGTCGGGACAGCCTATGGCTACACCTTC. It is translated as CASRPVGTAYGYTF.

This clone occurred once. This rearrangement joins TRBV5-4 to TRBJ2-6; a possible D gene is TRBD2 (6 bases). CDR1 and CDR2 (germline): SGHNT, YYREEE (reference sequence). Deletions cut 6 bases from V and 1 base from J, with 17 bases between. The CDR3 loop spans 17 amino acids. The DNA of the CDR3 is TGTGCCAGCAACGAAGGGACTGCCTCTTCTGGGGCCAACGTCCTGACTTTC. Amino acids: CASNEGTASSGANVLTF. Using reference TRBV5-4 and TRBJ2-6 for the parts outside the CDR3, the full variable domain is ETGVTQSPTHLIKTRGQQVTLRCSSQSGHNTVSWYQQALGQGPQFIFQYYREEENGRGNFPPRFSGLQFPNYSSELNVNALELDDSALYLCASNEGTASSGANVLTFGAGSRLTVL.

This clone qualifies as medium-sized. The chain employs TRBV6-5 and TRBJ2-1, with 10 bases lining up with TRBD2. After removal of 10 bases from V and 3 bases from J, the junction contained 9 bases not matched to a gene. The length of the CDR3 is 15 residues. Germline-derived CDR1 and CDR2 are MNHEY and SVGAGI. The CDR3 DNA reads as TGTGCCACCAGGACCCTAGCGGGGGACTACAATGAGCAGTTCTTC. As protein: CATRTLAGDYNEQFF.

This clone occurred a few times. The genes are TRBV5-8 and TRBJ1-6, with D perhaps matching TRBD1 (6 bases). Trimming took off 3 bases at V and 8 bases at J, with 24 bases between the two ends. Germline V gene sequence: CDR1 SGHTS, CDR2 YDEGEE. This CDR3 spans 18 amino acids. CDR3 loop: CASSSSLIRDITHSPLHF. The CDR3 DNA reads as TGTGCCAGCAGCTCTTCGCTGATCCGGGACATCACGCATTCACCCCTCCACTTT. The whole variable domain, filled in from reference TRBV5-8 and TRBJ1-6, reads EAGVTQSPTHLIKTRGQQATLRCSPISGHTSVYWYQQALGLGLQFLLWYDEGEERNRGNFPPRFSGRQFPNYSSELNVNALELEDSALYLCASSSSLIRDITHSPLHFGNGTRLTVT.

This clone was seen a handful of times. V is TRBV28 and J is TRBJ1-5; 9 bases are shared with TRBD1. The CDR3 has 14 residues. Germline CDR1 MDHEN, CDR2 SYDVKM. V lost 4 bases and J lost 6; bases outside the gene matches: 4. The CDR3 region is CASSWGQGGQPQHF. Written as DNA, the CDR3 is TGTGCCAGCAGTTGGGGACAGGGAGGTCAGCCCCAGCATTTT.

The chain combines TRBV20-1 with TRBJ2-5; D gene uncertain. CDR1 DFQATT and CDR2 SNEGSKA come from the germline V gene (reference sequence). The CDR3 covers 10 residues. The germline V and J ends were trimmed by 5 bases and 5 bases, with 6 bases remaining between them. CDR3 bases: TGCAGTGCTGTCGTCGAGACCCAGTACTTC. Its protein is CSAVVETQYF.